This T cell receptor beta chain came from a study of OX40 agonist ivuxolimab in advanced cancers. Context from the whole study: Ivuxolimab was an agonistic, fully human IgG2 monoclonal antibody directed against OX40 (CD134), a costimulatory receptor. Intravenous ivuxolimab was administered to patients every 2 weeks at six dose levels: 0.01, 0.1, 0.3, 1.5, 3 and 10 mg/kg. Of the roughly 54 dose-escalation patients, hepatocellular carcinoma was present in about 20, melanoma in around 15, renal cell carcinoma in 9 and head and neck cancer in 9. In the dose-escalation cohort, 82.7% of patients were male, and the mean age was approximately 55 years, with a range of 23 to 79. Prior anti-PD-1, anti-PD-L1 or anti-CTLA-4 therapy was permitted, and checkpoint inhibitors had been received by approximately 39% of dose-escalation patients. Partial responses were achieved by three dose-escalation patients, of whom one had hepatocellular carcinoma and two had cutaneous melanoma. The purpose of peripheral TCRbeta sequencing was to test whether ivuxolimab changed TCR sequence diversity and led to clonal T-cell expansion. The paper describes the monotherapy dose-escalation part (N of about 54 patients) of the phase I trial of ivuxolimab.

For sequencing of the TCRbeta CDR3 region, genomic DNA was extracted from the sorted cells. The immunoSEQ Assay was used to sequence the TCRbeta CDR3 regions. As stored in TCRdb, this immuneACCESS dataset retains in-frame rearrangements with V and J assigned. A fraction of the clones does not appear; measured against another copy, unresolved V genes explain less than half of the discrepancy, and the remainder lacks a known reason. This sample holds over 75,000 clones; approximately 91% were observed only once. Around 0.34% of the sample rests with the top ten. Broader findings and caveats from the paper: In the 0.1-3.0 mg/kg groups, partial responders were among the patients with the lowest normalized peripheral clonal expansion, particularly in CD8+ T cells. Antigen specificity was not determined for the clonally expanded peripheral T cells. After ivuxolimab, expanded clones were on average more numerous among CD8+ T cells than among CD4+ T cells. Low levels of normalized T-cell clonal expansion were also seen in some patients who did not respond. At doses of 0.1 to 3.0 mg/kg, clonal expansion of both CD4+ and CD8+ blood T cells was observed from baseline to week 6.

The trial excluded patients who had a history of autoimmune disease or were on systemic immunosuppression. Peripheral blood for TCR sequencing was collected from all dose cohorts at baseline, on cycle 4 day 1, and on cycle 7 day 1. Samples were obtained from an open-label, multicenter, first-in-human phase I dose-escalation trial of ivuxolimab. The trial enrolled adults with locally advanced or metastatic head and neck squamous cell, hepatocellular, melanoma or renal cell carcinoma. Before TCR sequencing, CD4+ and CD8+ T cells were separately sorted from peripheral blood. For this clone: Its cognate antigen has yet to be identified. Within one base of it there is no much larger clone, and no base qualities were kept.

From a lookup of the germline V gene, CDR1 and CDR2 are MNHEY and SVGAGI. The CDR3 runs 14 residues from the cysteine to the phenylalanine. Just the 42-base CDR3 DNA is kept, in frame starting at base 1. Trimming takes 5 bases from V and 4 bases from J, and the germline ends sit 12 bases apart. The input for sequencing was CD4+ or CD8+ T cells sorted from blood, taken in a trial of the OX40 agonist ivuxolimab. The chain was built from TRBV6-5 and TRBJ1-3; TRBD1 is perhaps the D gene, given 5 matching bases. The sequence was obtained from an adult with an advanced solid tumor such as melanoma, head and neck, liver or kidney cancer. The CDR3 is CASSRGGAGNTIYF. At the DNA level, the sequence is TGTGCCAGCAGTCGCGGCGGGGCGGGAAACACCATATATTTT.